Shown below are 6 T cell receptor beta chains from a single sample sequenced in a study of T cells in Graves' hyperthyroidism and ophthalmopathy. Amplification targeted TCR beta CDR3 regions from RNA transcripts. The HTBI primer set served for first-round RT-PCR of the TCR CDR3. TCRdb re-analysed the multiplex PCR reads in MiXCR, keeping a single row per CDR3 protein. There are about 380,000 distinct CDR3 sequences in the sample; roughly 20% occur only once, and 40% lies in the top ten. The specimen was blood. These receptors all come from a man aged 18 to 29 with Graves' ophthalmopathy.

The CDR3 protein is CSAAGTETGELFF. CDR3 DNA sequence: TGCAGTGCTGCCGGGACGGAGACCGGGGAGCTGTTTTTT. This chain connects TRBV20-1 to TRBJ2-2; D tentatively fits TRBD1 or TRBD2 (5 bases each). Germline CDR1 reads DFQATT; CDR2 reads SNEGSKA (reference sequence). The V and J ends lost 5 bases and 5 bases respectively, with 12 bases between them. This CDR3 spans 13 amino acids.

The V call is TRBV12-3 or TRBV12-4, the J call TRBJ2-1; D may be TRBD1 (6 bases). V lost 6 bases, J lost 4 bases, and 13 bases lay in between. This CDR3 contains 14 residues. CDR3 bases: TGTGCCAGCAGCGAGACAGGAGAGTACAATGAGCAGTTCTTC. Translation gives CASSETGEYNEQFF.

This chain links TRBV3-1 with TRBJ2-7; no clear D gene. Trimming stripped 1 base from V and 3 bases from J, with 16 bases between. The CDR3 length is 16 residues. The germline CDR1 and CDR2 sequences are LGHDT and YNNKEL (reference sequence). The CDR3 loop is CASSQALTRVDYEQYF. The DNA of the CDR3 is TGTGCCAGCAGCCAAGCCTTGACTCGGGTTGACTACGAGCAGTACTTC.

The table lists this clonotype with a few counts. This chain connects TRBV27 to TRBJ2-1; D may be TRBD1 (5 bases). CDR1 and CDR2 (germline): MNHEY, SMNVEV (reference sequence). V was pared by 4 bases and J by 4 bases, with 23 bases between. CDR3 length equals 18 residues. The CDR3 is CASSWGRAWTNNYNEQFF. The CDR3 DNA reads as TGTGCCAGCAGTTGGGGCCGCGCTTGGACAAATAATTACAATGAGCAGTTCTTC.

This clonotype has only a few counts. This sequence joins TRBV9 and TRBJ2-1, with a weak D call TRBD2 (6 bases). CDR1 SGDLS and CDR2 YYNGEE come from the germline V gene. V lost 3 bases and J lost 3, with 22 bases in between. There are 18 residues in the CDR3. CDR3 region: CASSASGFNGGFYNEQFF. CDR3 bases: TGTGCCAGCAGCGCTTCCGGATTTAACGGGGGATTCTACAATGAGCAGTTCTTC.

In its sample, this clonotype was seen many times. This rearrangement joins TRBV7-3 to TRBJ2-7; D is unresolved. Germline CDR1 is SGHTA and CDR2 is FQGTGA. CDR3 length: 13 residues. Trimming took off 8 bases at V and 6 bases at J, with 17 bases between the two ends. This CDR3 is CASAFNSGGEQYF. CDR3 bases: TGTGCCAGCGCATTCAATTCGGGCGGCGAGCAGTACTTC.